Each of the 4 T cell receptor beta chains below was sequenced from the same sample in a study of PD-1 blockade in classical Hodgkin lymphoma. The repertoire was sequenced with immunoSEQ multiplex PCR; TCRdb's copy has only in-frame clones and lacks some. The sample lists around 53,000 clones, around 76% occurring once. As for time point: cycle 4 day 1 (C4D1), after around six weeks of nivolumab. All the patients suffered relapse after autologous stem cell transplantation, and brentuximab vedotin exposure differed. The sample was peripheral blood mononuclear cells (PBMCs), taken before the fourth cycle of nivolumab. The receptor source for this set is a human donor with classical Hodgkin lymphoma.

V usage is TRBV9 and J usage is TRBJ1-4; 10 nucleotides align to TRBD1. The ends lost 4 bases at V and 6 bases at J; junction bases unmatched: 6. Looked up from germline, CDR1 is SGDLS and CDR2 is YYNGEE. The CDR3 is 15 residues long. CDR3 coding DNA: TGTGCCAGCAGCAGACAGGGGGCGATCGATGAAAAACTGTTTTTT. Encoded protein: CASSRQGAIDEKLFF.

This chain's CDR3 is CASSENPGGEYEQYF. For the CDR3, the DNA is TGTGCCAGCAGCGAGAACCCAGGGGGCGAGTACGAGCAGTACTTC. J is TRBJ2-7 and V is TRBV7-6, with 8 bases aligning to TRBD1. The V gene's germline CDR1 is SGHVS and CDR2 FNYEAQ. Trimming took 5 bases from V and 4 from J; bases not matched to a gene: 10. This CDR3 is 15 amino acids long. Based on the CDR3 plus reference TRBV7-6 and TRBJ2-7, the full variable domain is GAGVSQSPRYKVTKRGQDVALRCDPISGHVSLYWYRQALGQGPEFLTYFNYEAQQDKSGLPNDRFSAERPEGSISTLTIQRTEQRDSAMYRCASSENPGGEYEQYFGPGTRLTVT.

The chain carries TRBV18 and TRBJ2-2, with TRBD1 as a possible D gene (5 bases). Germline lookup yields CDR1 KGHSH and CDR2 LQKENI. CDR3 size: 15 residues. Trimming took off 2 bases at V and 7 bases at J, with 14 bases between the two ends. CDR3 sequence (DNA): TGTGCCAGCTCACCATATGCAGGGTATGACGGGGAGCTGTTTTTT. Translated: CASSPYAGYDGELFF.

The genes are TRBV5-1 and TRBJ2-5; the match to TRBD1 covers 7 bases. Germline CDR1 is SGHRS and CDR2 is YFSETQ. The CDR3 has 14 amino acids. J gave up 2 bases and V 4 bases, and 5 bases lay outside the gene matches. The CDR3 DNA sequence: TGCGCCAGCAGCCCGGGACAGATACAAGAGACCCAGTACTTC. It is translated as CASSPGQIQETQYF.